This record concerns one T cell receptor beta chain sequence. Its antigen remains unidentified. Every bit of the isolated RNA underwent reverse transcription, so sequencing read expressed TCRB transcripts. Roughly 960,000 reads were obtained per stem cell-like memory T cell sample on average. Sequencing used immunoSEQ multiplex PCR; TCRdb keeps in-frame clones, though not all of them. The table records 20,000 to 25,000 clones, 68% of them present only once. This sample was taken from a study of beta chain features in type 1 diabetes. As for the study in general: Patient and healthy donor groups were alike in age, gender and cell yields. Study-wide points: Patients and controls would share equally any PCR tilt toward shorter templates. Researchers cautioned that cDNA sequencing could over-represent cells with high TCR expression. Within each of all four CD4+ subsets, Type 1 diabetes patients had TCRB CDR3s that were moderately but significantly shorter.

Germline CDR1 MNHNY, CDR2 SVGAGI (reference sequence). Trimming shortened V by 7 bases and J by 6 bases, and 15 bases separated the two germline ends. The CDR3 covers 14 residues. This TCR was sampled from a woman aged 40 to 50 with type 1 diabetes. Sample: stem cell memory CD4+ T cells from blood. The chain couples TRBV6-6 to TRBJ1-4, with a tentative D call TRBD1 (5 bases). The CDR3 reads CASILQGGDEKLFF. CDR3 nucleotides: TGTGCCAGCATCCTGCAGGGAGGTGATGAAAAACTGTTTTTT.